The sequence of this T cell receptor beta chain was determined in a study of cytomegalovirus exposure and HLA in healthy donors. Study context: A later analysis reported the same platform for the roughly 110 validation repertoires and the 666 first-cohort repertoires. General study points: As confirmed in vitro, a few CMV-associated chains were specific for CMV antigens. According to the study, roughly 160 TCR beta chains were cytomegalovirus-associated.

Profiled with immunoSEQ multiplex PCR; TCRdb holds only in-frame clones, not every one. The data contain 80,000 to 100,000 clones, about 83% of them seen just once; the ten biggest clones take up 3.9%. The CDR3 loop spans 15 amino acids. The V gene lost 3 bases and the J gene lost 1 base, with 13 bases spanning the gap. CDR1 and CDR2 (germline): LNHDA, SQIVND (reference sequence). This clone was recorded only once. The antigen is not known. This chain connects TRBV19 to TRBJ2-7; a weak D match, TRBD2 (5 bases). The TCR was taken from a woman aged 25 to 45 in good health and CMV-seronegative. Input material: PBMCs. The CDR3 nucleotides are TGTGCCAGTAGTATGGAGCGGCTTTCATCCTACGAGCAGTACTTC. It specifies CASSMERLSSYEQYF.